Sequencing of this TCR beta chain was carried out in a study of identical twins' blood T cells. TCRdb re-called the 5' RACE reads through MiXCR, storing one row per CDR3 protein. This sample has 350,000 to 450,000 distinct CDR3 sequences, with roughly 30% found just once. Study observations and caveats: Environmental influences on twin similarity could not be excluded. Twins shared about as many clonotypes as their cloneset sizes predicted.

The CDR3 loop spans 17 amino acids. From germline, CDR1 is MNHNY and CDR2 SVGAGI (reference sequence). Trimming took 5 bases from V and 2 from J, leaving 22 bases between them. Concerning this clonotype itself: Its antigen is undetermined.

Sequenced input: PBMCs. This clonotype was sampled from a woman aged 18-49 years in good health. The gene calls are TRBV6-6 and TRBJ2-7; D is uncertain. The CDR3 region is CASSPLSRWKKTYEQYF. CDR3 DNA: TGTGCCAGCAGTCCTCTTTCCAGGTGGAAGAAGACCTACGAGCAGTACTTC.